This is a list of T cell receptor beta chains from one sample in a study of blood T cell repertoires in COVID-19. Data came from immunoSEQ multiplex PCR; TCRdb stores just in-frame clones and leaves some out. The sample yields 15,000 to 20,000 clones, 65% to 85% seen once. The specimen was peripheral blood. The receptors originated from a human donor in a cohort sampled during active COVID-19. CDR3s include the opening cysteine and the closing phenylalanine or tryptophan. Clone size is not always given. Where it is, it says once, few, many or a class for expanded clones.

V gene: TRBV11-3
clone size: -
CDR3 protein: CASSLIGSGPGELFF

V gene: TRBV27
clone size: -
CDR3 protein: CASSGQGYNTEAFF

V gene: TRBV27
clone size: once
CDR3 protein: CASSLIAGDTDTQYF

V gene: TRBV19
clone size: once
CDR3 protein: CASTRGTGNSGANVLTF

V gene: TRBV27
clone size: medium-sized
CDR3 protein: CASSLGSAQETQYF

V gene: TRBV5-1
clone size: -
CDR3 protein: CASSSGYLNTEAFF

V gene: TRBV27
clone size: -
CDR3 protein: CASSLSSPTDTQYF

V gene: TRBV7-2
clone size: few
CDR3 protein: CASSPSNQPQHF

V gene: TRBV7-2
clone size: -
CDR3 protein: CASSLNSPYNSPLHF

V gene: TRBV5-1
clone size: -
CDR3 protein: CASSLGRVQETQYF

V gene: TRBV19
clone size: -
CDR3 protein: CASTPRGGPYTGELFF

V gene: TRBV18
clone size: once
CDR3 protein: CASSPASGPYEQYF

V gene: TRBV7-2
clone size: -
CDR3 protein: CASSLARGETQYF

V gene: TRBV11-3
clone size: -
CDR3 protein: CASSLGGPNNEQFF

V gene: TRBV7-8
clone size: -
CDR3 protein: CASSVTQGAYEQYF

V gene: TRBV4-1
clone size: -
CDR3 protein: CASSQASGDSGANVLTF

V gene: TRBV4-2
clone size: -
CDR3 protein: CASSQDQAYGYTF

V gene: TRBV27
clone size: -
CDR3 protein: CASSFRQGRGTGELFF

V gene: TRBV21-1
clone size: -
CDR3 protein: CASTSLAGGPGHYGYTF

V gene: TRBV9
clone size: -
CDR3 protein: CASSVVPDSPLHF

V gene: TRBV18
clone size: -
CDR3 protein: CASSLTGGSYNEQFF

V gene: TRBV7-3
clone size: -
CDR3 protein: CASSLRGAPTDTQYF

V gene: TRBV24-1
clone size: -
CDR3 protein: CATSDLQRDRNYEQYF

V gene: TRBV3-1/TRBV3-2
clone size: -
CDR3 protein: CASSLTGTDTQYF

V gene: TRBV28
clone size: -
CDR3 protein: CASSFGILGPSYEQYF

V gene: TRBV11-2
clone size: -
CDR3 protein: CASSSGMGRNNSPLHF

V gene: TRBV12-2
clone size: -
CDR3 protein: CASRSNRLGQWQREHRGAVF

V gene: TRBV7-9
clone size: few
CDR3 protein: CASSPGLGNTIYF

V gene: TRBV28
clone size: -
CDR3 protein: CASSLLSSGGNSPLHF

V gene: TRBV5-3
clone size: -
CDR3 protein: CARSTRLREKETQYF

V gene: TRBV5-5
clone size: few
CDR3 protein: CASSLRHRDPREQYF

V gene: TRBV5-4
clone size: medium-sized
CDR3 protein: CASSLVAGTYNEQFF

V gene: TRBV11-2
clone size: -
CDR3 protein: CASSFRLGEQYF

V gene: TRBV6-2/TRBV6-3
clone size: -
CDR3 protein: CASSIRPGETQYF

V gene: TRBV30
clone size: -
CDR3 protein: CAWSEGLADNTGELFF

V gene: TRBV10-3
clone size: -
CDR3 protein: CAISPGTGGHEQYF

V gene: TRBV11-3
clone size: -
CDR3 protein: CASSSAHGRGVSDTQYF

V gene: TRBV4-2
clone size: -
CDR3 protein: CASSQAGTLGTLHF

V gene: TRBV5-4
clone size: -
CDR3 protein: CASSGGAGIGTDTQYF

V gene: TRBV12-2
clone size: -
CDR3 protein: CASEPYQETQYF

V gene: TRBV19
clone size: -
CDR3 protein: CASIQGGGTDTQYF

V gene: TRBV30
clone size: -
CDR3 protein: CAWSGDRDSTPFF

V gene: TRBV9
clone size: -
CDR3 protein: CASSVGTGGPRYEQFF

V gene: TRBV7-9
clone size: -
CDR3 protein: CASSTTVGLAVPYF

V gene: TRBV18
clone size: -
CDR3 protein: CASSQLSRDPGNTIYF

V gene: TRBV9
clone size: -
CDR3 protein: CASSVGVAGAVQETQYF

V gene: TRBV7-2
clone size: -
CDR3 protein: CASSLVNSREMDF

V gene: TRBV10-3
clone size: -
CDR3 protein: CAINRGMGYGYTF

V gene: TRBV5-1
clone size: -
CDR3 protein: CASSPGRGNTEAFF

V gene: TRBV14
clone size: -
CDR3 protein: CASSPSRGIGELFF

V gene: TRBV6-2/TRBV6-3
clone size: -
CDR3 protein: CASSYQGANGYTF

V gene: TRBV29-1
clone size: -
CDR3 protein: CSVEEVRGTDTQYF

V gene: TRBV12-3/TRBV12-4
clone size: -
CDR3 protein: CASRGATEAFF

V gene: TRBV6-5
clone size: -
CDR3 protein: CASSYAGTDYEQYF

V gene: TRBV28
clone size: -
CDR3 protein: CASSLYGTGGNQPQHF

V gene: TRBV6-6
clone size: -
CDR3 protein: CASRSSGTGLTGELFF

V gene: TRBV7-3
clone size: -
CDR3 protein: CASSLTPVLLGGYTF

V gene: TRBV3-1/TRBV3-2
clone size: -
CDR3 protein: CASSQPGQGVNIQYF

V gene: TRBV6-2/TRBV6-3
clone size: -
CDR3 protein: CASSYRVRNSGNTIYF

V gene: TRBV7-2
clone size: -
CDR3 protein: CASSLTSLAGGGEQFF